The sequence of this T cell receptor beta chain was determined in a study of shared clonotypes between healthy human individuals. Notes on the study in general: Shared clonotypes: 4.5% to 6% naive CD4, about 4% naive CD8, around 2.4% memory CD4, about 0.41% memory CD8.

CDR1 is WNHNN and CDR2 is SYGVQD in the germline V gene (reference sequence). V lost 10 bases and J lost 8; bases outside the gene matches: 19. CDR3 length: 16 residues. CD45RO negativity and positive selection for CCR7 defined naive CD8 cells, a population that excluded terminally differentiated effector memory CD45RA+ cells. For this clone: What it binds is not known.

The repertoire was sequenced with immunoSEQ multiplex PCR; TCRdb's copy has only in-frame clones and lacks some. The table has approximately 2,200,000 clones, approximately 94% seen once. The sequence derives from a man between 18 and 29 years old in good health. Some clones in this sample may be carry-over from other donors' samples. Material: naive CD8+ T cells from PBMCs. This chain links TRBV10-1 with TRBJ2-1; 8 bases line up with TRBD2. The CDR3 DNA follows: TGCGCCATTTTGAGGGGCGCGGGAGGTTTATGTGATGAGCAGTTCTTC. Residues: CAILRGAGGLCDEQFF.